This T cell receptor beta chain appears in the sequencing data of a study of cytomegalovirus exposure and HLA in healthy donors. Study overall: The platform used for the roughly 110 validation repertoires matched that of the approximately 670 first-cohort repertoires, a later analysis reported.

Repertoires were generated with immunoSEQ multiplex PCR, while TCRdb's copy carries only in-frame clones and drops some. The table records 80,000 to 100,000 clones, over 75% of them present only once. From germline, CDR1 is SGHAT and CDR2 FQNNGV. With 3 bases clipped from V and 5 bases from J, the junction kept 7 bases outside the gene matches. This CDR3 is 14 amino acids long. Remarks on this clone: Its antigen is still unknown.

Study findings and constraints: While the bulk of TCR sequences proved rare, some public TCRs turned up in many donors. A few CMV-associated chains were confirmed in vitro to be specific for CMV antigens. Cytomegalovirus status, reportedly, was diagnosed with high specificity and sensitivity by the classifier.

The genes are TRBV11-2 and TRBJ2-7, with 7 positions matching TRBD2. The sequenced sample consisted of PBMCs. This sequence originates from a man between 18 and 35 years old in good health and CMV-seropositive. Here the CDR3 reads CASSLGGNLNEQYF. Written as DNA, the CDR3 is TGTGCCAGCAGCTTGGGAGGGAACTTGAACGAGCAGTACTTC.